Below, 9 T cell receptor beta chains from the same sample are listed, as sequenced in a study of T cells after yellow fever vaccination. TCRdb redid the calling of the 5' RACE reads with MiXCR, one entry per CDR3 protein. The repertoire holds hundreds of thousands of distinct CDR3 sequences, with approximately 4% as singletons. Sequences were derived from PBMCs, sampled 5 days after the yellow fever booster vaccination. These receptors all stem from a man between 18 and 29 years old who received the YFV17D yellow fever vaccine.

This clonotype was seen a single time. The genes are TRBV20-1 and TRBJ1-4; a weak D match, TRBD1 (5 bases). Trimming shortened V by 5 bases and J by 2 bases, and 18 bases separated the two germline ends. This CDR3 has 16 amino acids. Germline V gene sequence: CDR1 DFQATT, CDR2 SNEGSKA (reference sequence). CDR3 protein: CSAGGHGGNTNEKLFF. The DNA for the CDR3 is TGCAGTGCTGGAGGACATGGAGGGAACACTAATGAAAAACTGTTTTTT.

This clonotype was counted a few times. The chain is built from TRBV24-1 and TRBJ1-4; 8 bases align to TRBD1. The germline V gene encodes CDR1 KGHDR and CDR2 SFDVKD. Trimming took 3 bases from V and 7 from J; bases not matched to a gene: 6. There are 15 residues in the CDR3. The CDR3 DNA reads TGTGCCACCAGTGATCCGACGGACAGGGTTGAAAAACTGTTTTTT. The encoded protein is CATSDPTDRVEKLFF.

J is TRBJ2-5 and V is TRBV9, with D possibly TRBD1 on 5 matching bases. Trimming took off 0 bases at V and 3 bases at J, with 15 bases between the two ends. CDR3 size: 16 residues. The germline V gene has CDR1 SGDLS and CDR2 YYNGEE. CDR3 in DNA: TGTGCCAGCAGCGTAGAGGGCAGGGCGAGAGAAGAGACCCAGTACTTC. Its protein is CASSVEGRAREETQYF.

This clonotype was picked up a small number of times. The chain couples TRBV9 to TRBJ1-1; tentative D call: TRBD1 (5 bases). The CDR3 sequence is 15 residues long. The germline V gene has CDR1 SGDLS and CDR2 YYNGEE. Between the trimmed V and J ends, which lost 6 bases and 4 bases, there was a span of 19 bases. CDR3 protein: CASTPYGRERTEAFF. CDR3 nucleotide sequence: TGTGCCAGCACCCCCTACGGCAGGGAGCGCACTGAAGCTTTCTTT.

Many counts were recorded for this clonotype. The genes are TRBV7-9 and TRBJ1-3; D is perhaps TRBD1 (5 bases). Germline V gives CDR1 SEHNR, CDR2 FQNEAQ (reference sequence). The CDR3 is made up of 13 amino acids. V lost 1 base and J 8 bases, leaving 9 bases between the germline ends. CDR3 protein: CASSLEGSHTIYF. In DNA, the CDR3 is TGTGCCAGCAGCTTAGAGGGGTCGCACACCATATATTTT.

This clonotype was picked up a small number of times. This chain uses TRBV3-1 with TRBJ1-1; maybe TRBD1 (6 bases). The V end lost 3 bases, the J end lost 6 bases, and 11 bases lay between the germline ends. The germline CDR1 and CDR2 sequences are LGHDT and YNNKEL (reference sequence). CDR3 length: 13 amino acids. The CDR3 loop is CASSQRGVAEAFF. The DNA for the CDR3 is TGTGCCAGCAGCCAGAGGGGGGTTGCTGAAGCTTTCTTT.

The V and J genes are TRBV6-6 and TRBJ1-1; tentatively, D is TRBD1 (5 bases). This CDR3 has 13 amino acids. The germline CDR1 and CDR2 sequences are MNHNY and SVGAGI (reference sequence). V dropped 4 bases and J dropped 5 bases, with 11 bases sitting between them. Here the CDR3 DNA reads TGTGCCAGCAGTTTCGGGGAGGGGACTGAAGCTTTCTTT. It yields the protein CASSFGEGTEAFF.

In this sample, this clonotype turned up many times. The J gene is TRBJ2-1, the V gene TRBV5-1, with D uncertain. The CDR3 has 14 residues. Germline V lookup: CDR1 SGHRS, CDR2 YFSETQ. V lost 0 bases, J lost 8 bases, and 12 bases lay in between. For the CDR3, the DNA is TGCGCCAGCAGCTTGGCCGGCCCCGCGGATGAGCAGTTCTTC. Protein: CASSLAGPADEQFF.

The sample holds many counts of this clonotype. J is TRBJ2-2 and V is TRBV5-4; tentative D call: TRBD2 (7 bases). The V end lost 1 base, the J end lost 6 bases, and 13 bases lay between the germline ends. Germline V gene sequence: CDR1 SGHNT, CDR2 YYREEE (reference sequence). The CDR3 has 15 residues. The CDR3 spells CASSLFGGHPGELFF. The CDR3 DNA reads TGTGCCAGCAGCTTGTTCGGGGGGCATCCCGGGGAGCTGTTTTTT.